This T cell receptor beta chain was profiled in a study of beta chain features in type 1 diabetes. Study-level results: cDNA-based reads could over-represent cells with high TCR expression. In every one of the four CD4+ subsets, TCRB CDR3s were moderately but significantly shorter in Type 1 diabetes patients. For patients and controls alike, PCR might favor shorter templates to the same degree.

All of the isolated RNA was reverse transcribed, so expressed TCRB transcripts were sequenced. Repertoires were generated with immunoSEQ multiplex PCR, while TCRdb's copy carries only in-frame clones and drops some. The data hold some 150,000 clones, with about 10% observed a single time. About this clone itself: Antigen specificity is unknown.

The CDR3 is 15 residues long. V was pared by 4 bases and J by 5 bases, with 16 bases between. Germline assignment: CDR1 SGHNT and CDR2 YYREEE (reference sequence). The sequenced sample consisted of central memory CD4+ T cells from blood. The TCR comes from a woman in her thirties with type 1 diabetes. The V call is TRBV5-4, the J call TRBJ2-1; D unclear. This CDR3 reads CASSHSNKVDNEQFF. CDR3 nucleotide sequence: TGTGCCAGCAGCCATAGCAATAAGGTCGACAATGAGCAGTTCTTC.